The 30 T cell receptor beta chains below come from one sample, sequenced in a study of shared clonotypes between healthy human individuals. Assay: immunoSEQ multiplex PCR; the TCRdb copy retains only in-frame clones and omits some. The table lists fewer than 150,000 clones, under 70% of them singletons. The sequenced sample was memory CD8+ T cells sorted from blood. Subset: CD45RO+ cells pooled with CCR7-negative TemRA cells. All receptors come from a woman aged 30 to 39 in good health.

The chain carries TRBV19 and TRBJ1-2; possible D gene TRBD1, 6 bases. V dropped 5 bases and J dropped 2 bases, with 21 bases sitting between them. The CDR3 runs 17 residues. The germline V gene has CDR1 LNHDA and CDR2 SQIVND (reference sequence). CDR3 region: CASSPRRGQGLNYGYTF. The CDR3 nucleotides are TGTGCCAGTAGTCCCCGGCGTGGGCAGGGGCTAAACTATGGCTACACCTTC.

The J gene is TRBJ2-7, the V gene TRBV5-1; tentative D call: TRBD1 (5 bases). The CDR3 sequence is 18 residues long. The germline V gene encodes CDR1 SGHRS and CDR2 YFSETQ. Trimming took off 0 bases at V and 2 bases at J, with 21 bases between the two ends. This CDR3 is CASSLAVTVHKATYEQYF. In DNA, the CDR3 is TGCGCCAGCAGCTTGGCCGTGACAGTCCATAAAGCAACCTACGAGCAGTACTTC.

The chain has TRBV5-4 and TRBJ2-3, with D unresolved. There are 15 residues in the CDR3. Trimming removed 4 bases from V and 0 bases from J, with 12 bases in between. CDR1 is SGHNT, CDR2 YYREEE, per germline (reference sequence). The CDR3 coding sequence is TGTGCCAGCAGCCAAGAGTGGGCTAGCACAGATACGCAGTATTTT. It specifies CASSQEWASTDTQYF.

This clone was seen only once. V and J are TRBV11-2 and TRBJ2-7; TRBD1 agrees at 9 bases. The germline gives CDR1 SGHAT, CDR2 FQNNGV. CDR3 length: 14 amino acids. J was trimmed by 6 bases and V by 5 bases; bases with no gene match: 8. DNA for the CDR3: TGTGCCAGCAGCCCCCGGACAGGGGAGGTCGAGCAGTACTTC. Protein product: CASSPRTGEVEQYF.

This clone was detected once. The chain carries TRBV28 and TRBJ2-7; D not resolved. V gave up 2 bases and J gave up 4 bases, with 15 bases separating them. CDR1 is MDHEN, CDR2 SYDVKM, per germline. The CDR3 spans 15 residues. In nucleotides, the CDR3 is TGTGCCAGCAGTTTAAGGCTCATAACCTTATACGAGCAGTACTTC. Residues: CASSLRLITLYEQYF.

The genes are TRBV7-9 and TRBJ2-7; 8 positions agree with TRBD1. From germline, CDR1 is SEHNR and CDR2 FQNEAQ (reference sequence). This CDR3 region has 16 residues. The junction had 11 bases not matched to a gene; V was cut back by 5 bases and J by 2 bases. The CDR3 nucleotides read TGTGCCAGCAGCCCCCCCCGACAGGGGAAACCCTACGAGCAGTACTTC. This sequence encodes CASSPPRQGKPYEQYF.

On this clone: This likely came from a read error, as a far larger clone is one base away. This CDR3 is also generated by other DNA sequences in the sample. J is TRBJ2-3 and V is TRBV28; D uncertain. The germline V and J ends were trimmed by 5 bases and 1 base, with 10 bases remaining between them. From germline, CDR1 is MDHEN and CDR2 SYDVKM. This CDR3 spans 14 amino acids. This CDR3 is CASSPDGGTDTQYF. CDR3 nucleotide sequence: TGTGCCAGCAGTCCTGACGGAGGCACAGATACGCAGTATTTT.

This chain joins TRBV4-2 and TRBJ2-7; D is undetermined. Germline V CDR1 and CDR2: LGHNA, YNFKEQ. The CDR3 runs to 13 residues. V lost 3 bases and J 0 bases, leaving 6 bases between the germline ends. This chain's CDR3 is CASSQSVSYEQYF. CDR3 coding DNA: TGTGCCAGCAGCCAGTCGGTCTCCTACGAGCAGTACTTC.

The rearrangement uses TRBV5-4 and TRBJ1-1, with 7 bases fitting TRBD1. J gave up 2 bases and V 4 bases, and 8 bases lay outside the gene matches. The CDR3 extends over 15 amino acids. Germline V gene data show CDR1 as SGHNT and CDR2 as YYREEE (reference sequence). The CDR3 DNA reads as TGTGCCAGCAGCCCGAATGCAGGGGGTAACACTGAAGCTTTCTTT. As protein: CASSPNAGGNTEAFF.

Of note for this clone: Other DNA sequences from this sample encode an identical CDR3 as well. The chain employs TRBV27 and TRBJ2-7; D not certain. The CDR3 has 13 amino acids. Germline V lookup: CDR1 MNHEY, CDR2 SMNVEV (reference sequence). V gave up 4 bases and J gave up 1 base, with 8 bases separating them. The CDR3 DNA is TGTGCCAGCAGTTCCGACCCGTCCTACGAGCAGTACTTC. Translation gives CASSSDPSYEQYF.

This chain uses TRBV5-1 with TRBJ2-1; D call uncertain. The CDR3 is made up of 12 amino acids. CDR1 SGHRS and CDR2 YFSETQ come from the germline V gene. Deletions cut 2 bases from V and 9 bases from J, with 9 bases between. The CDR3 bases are TGCGCCAGCAGCTTTATCGAGAGTGAGCAGTTCTTC. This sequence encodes CASSFIESEQFF.

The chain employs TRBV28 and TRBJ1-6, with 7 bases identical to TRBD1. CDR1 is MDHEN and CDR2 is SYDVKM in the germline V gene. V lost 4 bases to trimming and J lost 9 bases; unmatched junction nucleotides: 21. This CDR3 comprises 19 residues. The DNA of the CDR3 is TGTGCCAGCAGTTCCCTAGATTCCCTGAGGGGGCCCTATGGTTCACCCCTCCACTTT. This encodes CASSSLDSLRGPYGSPLHF.

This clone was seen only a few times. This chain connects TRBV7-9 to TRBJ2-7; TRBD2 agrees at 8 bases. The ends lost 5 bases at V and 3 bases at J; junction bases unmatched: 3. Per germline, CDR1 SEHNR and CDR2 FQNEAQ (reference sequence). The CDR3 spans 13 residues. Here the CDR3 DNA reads TGTGCCAGCAGCCGGACTAGCAGCTACGAGCAGTACTTC. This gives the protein CASSRTSSYEQYF.

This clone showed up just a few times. The CDR3 nucleotides read TGTGCCAGCAGCTTGGGGGCCGCCGGGGAGCTGTTTTTT. It translates to CASSLGAAGELFF. The gene calls are TRBV7-6 and TRBJ2-2; D is perhaps TRBD1 (6 bases). Trimming pared 3 bases from V and 6 bases from J, leaving 8 bases between. The CDR3 extends over 13 amino acids. Germline V gene sequence: CDR1 SGHVS, CDR2 FNYEAQ.

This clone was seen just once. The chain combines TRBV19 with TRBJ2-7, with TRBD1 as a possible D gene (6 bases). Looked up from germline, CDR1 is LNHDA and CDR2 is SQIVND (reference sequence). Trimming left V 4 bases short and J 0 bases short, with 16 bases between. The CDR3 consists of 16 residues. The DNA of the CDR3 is TGTGCCAGTAGTAGGGCCCGGACAGATAACTCCTACGAGCAGTACTTC. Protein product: CASSRARTDNSYEQYF.

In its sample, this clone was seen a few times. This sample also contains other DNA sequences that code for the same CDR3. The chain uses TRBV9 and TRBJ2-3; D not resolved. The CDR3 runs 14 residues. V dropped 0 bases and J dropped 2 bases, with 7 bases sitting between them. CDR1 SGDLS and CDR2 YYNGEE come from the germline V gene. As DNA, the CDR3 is TGTGCCAGCAGCGTAGGGGGTGTCACAGATACGCAGTATTTT. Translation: CASSVGGVTDTQYF.

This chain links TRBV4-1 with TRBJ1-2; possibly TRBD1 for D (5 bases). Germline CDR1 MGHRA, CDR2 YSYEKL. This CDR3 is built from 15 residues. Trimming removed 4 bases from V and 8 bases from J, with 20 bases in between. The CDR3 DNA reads TGCGCCAGCAGCCCGGGTTTCGGGGGGATGAGAGGCTACACCTTC. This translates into CASSPGFGGMRGYTF.

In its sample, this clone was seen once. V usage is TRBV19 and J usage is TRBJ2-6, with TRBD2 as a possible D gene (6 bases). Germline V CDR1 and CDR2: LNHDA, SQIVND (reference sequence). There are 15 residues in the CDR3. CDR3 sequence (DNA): TGTGCTACCGGGACTCGGGCCTCTGGGGCCAACGTCCTGACTTTC. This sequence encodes CATGTRASGANVLTF. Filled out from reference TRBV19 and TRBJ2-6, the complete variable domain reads DGGITQSPKYLFRKEGQNVTLSCEQNLNHDAMYWYRQDPGQGLRLIYYSQIVNDFQKGDIAEGYSVSREKKESFPLTVTSAQKNPTAFYLCATGTRASGANVLTFGAGSRLTVL.

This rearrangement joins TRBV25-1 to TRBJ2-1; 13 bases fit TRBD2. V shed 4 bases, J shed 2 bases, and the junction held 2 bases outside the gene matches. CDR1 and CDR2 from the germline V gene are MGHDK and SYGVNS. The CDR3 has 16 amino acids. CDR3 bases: TGTGCCAGCAGTGCTGGGACTAGCGGGACCTACAATGAGCAGTTCTTC. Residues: CASSAGTSGTYNEQFF.

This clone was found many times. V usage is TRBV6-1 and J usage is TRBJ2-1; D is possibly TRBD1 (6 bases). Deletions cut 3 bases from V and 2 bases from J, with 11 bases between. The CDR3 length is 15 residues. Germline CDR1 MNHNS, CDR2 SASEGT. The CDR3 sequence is CASSDLTGAYNEQFF. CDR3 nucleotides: TGTGCCAGCAGTGATTTGACAGGAGCCTACAATGAGCAGTTCTTC.

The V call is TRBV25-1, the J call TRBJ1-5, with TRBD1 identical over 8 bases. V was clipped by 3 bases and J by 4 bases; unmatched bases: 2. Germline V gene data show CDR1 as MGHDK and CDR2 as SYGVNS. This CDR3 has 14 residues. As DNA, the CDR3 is TGTGCCAGCAGTGATCGACAGGGGAATCAGCCCCAGCATTTT. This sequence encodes CASSDRQGNQPQHF.

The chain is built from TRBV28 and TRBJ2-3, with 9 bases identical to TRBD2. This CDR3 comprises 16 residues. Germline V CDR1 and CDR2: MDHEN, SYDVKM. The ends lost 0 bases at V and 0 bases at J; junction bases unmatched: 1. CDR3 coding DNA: TGTGCCAGCAGTTTATGGACTAGCGGAAGCACAGATACGCAGTATTTT. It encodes CASSLWTSGSTDTQYF. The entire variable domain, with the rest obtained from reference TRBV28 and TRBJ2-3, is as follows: DVKVTQSSRYLVKRTGEKVFLECVQDMDHENMFWYRQDPGLGLRLIYFSYDVKMKEKGDIPEGYSVSREKKERFSLILESASTNQTSMYLCASSLWTSGSTDTQYFGPGTRLTVL.

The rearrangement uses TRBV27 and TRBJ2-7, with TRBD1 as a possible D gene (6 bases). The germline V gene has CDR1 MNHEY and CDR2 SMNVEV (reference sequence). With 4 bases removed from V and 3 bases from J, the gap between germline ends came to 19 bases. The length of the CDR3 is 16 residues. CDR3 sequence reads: CASSWGTTPTDYEQYF. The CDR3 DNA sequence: TGTGCCAGCAGTTGGGGGACAACCCCTACCGACTACGAGCAGTACTTC.

The CDR3 DNA follows: TGCGCCAGCAGCCCGGACAGGGGCACCGGGGAGCTGTTTTTT. Its translation is CASSPDRGTGELFF. V is TRBV5-1 and J is TRBJ2-2; 9 bases map to TRBD1. Per germline, CDR1 SGHRS and CDR2 YFSETQ. J lost 4 bases, V lost 4 bases, and 2 bases had no gene match. This CDR3 comprises 14 residues.

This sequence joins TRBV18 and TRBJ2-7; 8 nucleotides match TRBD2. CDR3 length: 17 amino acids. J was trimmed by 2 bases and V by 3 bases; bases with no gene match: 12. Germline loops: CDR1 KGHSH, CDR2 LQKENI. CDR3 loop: CASSPSDKAGDPYEQYF. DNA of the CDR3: TGTGCCAGCTCACCTTCAGATAAAGCGGGAGATCCCTACGAGCAGTACTTC.

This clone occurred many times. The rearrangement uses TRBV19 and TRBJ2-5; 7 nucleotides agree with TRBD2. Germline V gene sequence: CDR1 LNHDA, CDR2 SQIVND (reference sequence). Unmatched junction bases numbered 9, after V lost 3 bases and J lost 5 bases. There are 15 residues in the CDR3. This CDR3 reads CASSIWNSGRETQYF. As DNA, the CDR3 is TGTGCCAGTAGTATTTGGAATAGCGGGCGGGAGACCCAGTACTTC.

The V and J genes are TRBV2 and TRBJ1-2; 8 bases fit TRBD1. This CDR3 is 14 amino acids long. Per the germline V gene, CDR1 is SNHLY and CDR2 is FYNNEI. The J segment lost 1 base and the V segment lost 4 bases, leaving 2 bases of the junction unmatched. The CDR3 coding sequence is TGTGCCAGCAGTGGACAGGGGAATAACTATGGCTACACCTTC. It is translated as CASSGQGNNYGYTF.

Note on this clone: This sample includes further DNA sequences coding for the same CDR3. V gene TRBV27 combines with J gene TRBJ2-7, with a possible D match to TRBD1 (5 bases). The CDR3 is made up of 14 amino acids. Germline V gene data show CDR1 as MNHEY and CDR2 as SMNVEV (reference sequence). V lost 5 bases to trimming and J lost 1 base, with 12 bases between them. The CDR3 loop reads CASSLAGLSYEQYF. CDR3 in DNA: TGTGCCAGCAGTCTGGCAGGGCTGTCCTACGAGCAGTACTTC.

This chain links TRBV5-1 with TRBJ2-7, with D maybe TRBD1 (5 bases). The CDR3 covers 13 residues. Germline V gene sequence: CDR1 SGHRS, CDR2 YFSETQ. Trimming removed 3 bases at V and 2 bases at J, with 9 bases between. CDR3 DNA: TGCGCCAGCAGCTGGGGCGGAACCTACGAGCAGTACTTC. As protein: CASSWGGTYEQYF.

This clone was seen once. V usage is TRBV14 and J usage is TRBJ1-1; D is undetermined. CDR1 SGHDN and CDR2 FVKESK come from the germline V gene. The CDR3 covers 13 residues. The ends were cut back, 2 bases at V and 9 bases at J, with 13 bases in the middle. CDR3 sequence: CASSQSRGTQAFF. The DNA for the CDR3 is TGTGCCAGCAGCCAAAGCCGAGGCACCCAAGCTTTCTTT.